A selection of T cell receptor beta chains follows, all from one sample in a study of T cell responses to AZD1222 COVID-19 vaccine. Profiled with immunoSEQ multiplex PCR; TCRdb holds only in-frame clones, not every one. The sample has about 120,000 clones, 85% to 95% seen once. The material was peripheral blood, obtained 28 days after the second AZD1222 dose. The receptors were sampled from an adult who received the AZD1222 COVID-19 vaccine. The CDR3 runs from the conserved cysteine through the conserved F or W. A D gene is named only where the DNA matches it firmly.

v_call	d_call	cdr3_aa
TRBV9	-	CASSKRDIGYGYTF
TRBV19	-	CASSVTRAPQETQYF
TRBV6-5	TRBD2	CATLTSGGYNEQFF
TRBV6-4	TRBD1	CASRQGATNEKLFF
TRBV6-5	-	CASRGPGNTIYF
TRBV6-5	-	CASTLRRGTEAFF
TRBV14	TRBD2	CASSPPAGLAEPESSYNEQFF
TRBV9	-	CASSAGARGLGTGELFF
TRBV6-5	-	CASRPRDRKNTEAFF
TRBV2	-	CASSGFNRDTERSYNEQFF
TRBV27	-	CASSYLSDQRAFF
TRBV7-3	TRBD2	CASSFRGLAEPGRTGELFF
TRBV4-2	TRBD1	CASSGSTGGGQETQYF
TRBV18	-	CASSPPDRLPQHF
TRBV5-1	-	CASSPVGEGGNEQFF
TRBV4-1	TRBD2	CASSQGAVESGIYNEQFF
TRBV18	-	CASSPTGETQYF
TRBV28	TRBD1	CATGQGGSDTQYF
TRBV5-5	TRBD1	CATAPLPGQGRETQYF
TRBV7-8	TRBD2	CASSGSGLAPGELFF
TRBV12-3/TRBV12-4	-	CASSPHGNEQFF
TRBV7-2	-	CASSLVVISSGYTF
TRBV2	-	CASSEGQFDYGYTF
TRBV7-9	-	CASSSQGSNYGYTF
TRBV2	-	CASRVDSPLHF
TRBV9	-	CASSSRDAPYNEQFF
TRBV11-2	-	CASSLGTGNDEKLFF
TRBV5-1	TRBD1	CASSWRTGENYEQYF
TRBV6-2/TRBV6-3	-	CASSYRREGYNYGYTF
TRBV7-6	-	CASSLGSWGSTDTQYF
TRBV7-9	-	CASSLGGSQFTDTQYF
TRBV10-3	-	CAISELGGYTF
TRBV7-6	TRBD1	CASSLAAAGTGHYEQYF
TRBV11-2	-	CASSLATALYGYTF
TRBV29-1	-	CSVGFRATLANYGYTF
TRBV12-3/TRBV12-4	-	CASSRSAGSPLHF
TRBV12-3/TRBV12-4	-	CASSPGLYEQYF
TRBV7-2	-	CASSFRDAGEQYF
TRBV11-2	TRBD1	CASRPPLLTGGDEQFF